These 12 T cell receptor beta chains were all obtained from the same sample, sequenced in a study of T cells in Graves' hyperthyroidism and ophthalmopathy. RNA transcripts served as the template for amplifying TCR beta CDR3 regions. A set of HTBI primers served as the primers for a first-round RT-PCR of the TCR CDR3. TCRdb redid the calling of the multiplex PCR reads with MiXCR, one entry per CDR3 protein. This table holds nearly 750,000 distinct CDR3 sequences, just over 35% found once. Sequenced sample: blood. The receptor source for this set is a woman between 35 and 50 years old with Graves' hyperthyroidism.

This clonotype has a count of ten or more. The junction differs from germline at one of its ends, possibly a read error. The chain employs TRBV12-3 or TRBV12-4 and TRBJ1-5; possibly TRBD1 for D (6 bases). This CDR3 comprises 14 residues. The CDR3 loop is CASSLGGADQPQHF. The CDR3, as DNA: TGTGCCAGCAGCTTAGGGGGGGCTGATCAGCCCCAGCATTTT.

The chain employs TRBV12-3 or TRBV12-4 and TRBJ2-2; D is perhaps TRBD1 (6 bases). Trimming shortened V by 6 bases and J by 1 base, and 18 bases separated the two germline ends. This CDR3 contains 17 residues. This CDR3 reads CASRHQRQEENTGELFF. The DNA for the CDR3 is TGTGCCAGCAGACATCAGCGACAGGAAGAGAACACCGGGGAGCTGTTTTTT.

This rearrangement joins TRBV5-6 to TRBJ1-2; D call uncertain. V was clipped by 4 bases and J by 4 bases, with 11 bases between them. This CDR3 comprises 13 residues. Germline V gene sequence: CDR1 SGHDT, CDR2 YYEEEE. Here the CDR3 DNA reads TGTGCCAGCAGCCCCGGACGGTTCTATGGCTACACCTTC. Translation: CASSPGRFYGYTF.

This clonotype was detected ten times or more. The chain recombines TRBV4-3 with TRBJ1-2; D perhaps matches TRBD1 (5 bases). The germline V gene encodes CDR1 LGHNA and CDR2 YSLEER. The CDR3 length is 12 residues. V lost 2 bases and J 7 bases, leaving 8 bases between the germline ends. The CDR3 protein is CASSQYGAGYTF. The DNA for the CDR3 is TGCGCCAGCAGCCAATACGGGGCTGGCTACACCTTC.

V gene TRBV6-2 or TRBV6-3 combines with J gene TRBJ1-5; D unresolved. Germline-derived CDR1 and CDR2 are MNHEY and SVGEGT. This CDR3 comprises 13 residues. The V end lost 6 bases, the J end lost 8 bases, and 14 bases lay between the germline ends. CDR3 in amino acids: CASRDRFREPQHF. CDR3 DNA sequence: TGTGCCAGCAGGGACCGTTTTAGGGAGCCCCAGCATTTT.

This clonotype was seen a few times. V gene TRBV7-8 combines with J gene TRBJ1-5, with TRBD1 identical over 7 bases. Per germline, CDR1 SGHVS and CDR2 FQNEAQ. With 5 bases clipped from V and 6 bases from J, the junction kept 10 bases outside the gene matches. CDR3 size: 15 residues. DNA of the CDR3: TGTGCCAGCAGCCATACGACAGGGATGTCTCAGCCCCAGCATTTT. Residues: CASSHTTGMSQPQHF.

The chain is built from TRBV7-3 and TRBJ1-3; D perhaps matches TRBD1 (5 bases). V was trimmed by 3 bases and J by 0 bases, leaving 9 bases between them. This CDR3 contains 15 residues. The germline V gene encodes CDR1 SGHTA and CDR2 FQGTGA. CDR3 sequence reads: CASSLDTSSGNTIYF. For the CDR3, the DNA is TGTGCCAGCAGCTTGGACACTAGCTCTGGAAACACCATATATTTT.

Ten or more counts support this clonotype. This sequence joins TRBV7-9 and TRBJ2-7; D remains ambiguous. From germline, CDR1 is SEHNR and CDR2 FQNEAQ (reference sequence). V shed 3 bases and J shed 0 bases, with 6 bases lying between them. The CDR3 is 13 amino acids. Here the CDR3 DNA reads TGTGCCAGCAGCTTGTCGGACTCCTACGAGCAGTACTTC. Amino acids: CASSLSDSYEQYF.

In its sample, this clonotype was seen many times. The junction does not match germline at one end; this may be a read error. V is TRBV6-1 and J is TRBJ2-7; TRBD2 might be the D (6 bases). This CDR3 region has 13 residues. Germline assignment: CDR1 MNHNS and CDR2 SASEGT. CDR3 amino acids: CASSDGQDYKQYF. CDR3 coding DNA: TGTGCCAGCAGTGATGGGCAGGACTACAAGCAGTACTTC.

The sample holds many counts of this clonotype. The genes are TRBV2 and TRBJ2-7; 9 bases match TRBD2. In germline, CDR1 is SNHLY, CDR2 FYNNEI. The CDR3 extends over 18 amino acids. J was trimmed by 3 bases and V by 4 bases; bases with no gene match: 16. CDR3 in amino acids: CASSVQMVLAGMVYEQYF. The CDR3 nucleotides are TGTGCCAGCAGTGTTCAGATGGTGCTAGCGGGAATGGTCTACGAGCAGTACTTC.

The chain couples TRBV7-2 to TRBJ1-6; 8 bases match TRBD1. V dropped 3 bases and J dropped 0; count of bases not matched to a gene: 10. This CDR3 spans 19 amino acids. Germline values: CDR1 SGHTA, CDR2 FQGNSA. CDR3 in amino acids: CASSFFPTGGSSYNSPLHF. Here the CDR3 DNA reads TGTGCCAGCAGCTTTTTTCCTACAGGGGGAAGCTCCTATAATTCACCCCTCCACTTT.

This clonotype was observed a handful of times. The chain is built from TRBV4-1 and TRBJ1-1; 7 bases fit TRBD1. Germline V gene lookup returns CDR1 MGHRA and CDR2 YSYEKL. CDR3 length: 18 amino acids. V lost 0 bases to trimming and J lost 3 bases; unmatched junction nucleotides: 13. The DNA of the CDR3 is TGCGCCAGCAGCCAAGATCCGGGACAGTCCGCCATTTACACTGAAGCTTTCTTT. Amino acid sequence: CASSQDPGQSAIYTEAFF.